This record concerns one TCR beta chain sequence. What it binds is unknown. With 4 bases removed from V and 2 bases from J, the gap between germline ends came to 7 bases. This CDR3 is 13 amino acids long. Per germline, CDR1 SNHLY and CDR2 FYNNEI. The table came from immunoSEQ multiplex PCR; TCRdb's copy has only in-frame clones and leaves some out. The sample holds tens of thousands of clones, 70% to 90% seen once. As to time point: week 35, safety follow-up. The study gave 300 ug of mutant IDH1 20-mer peptide per vaccine dose, with topical imiquimod. This entry is derived from a study of a mutant IDH1 vaccine in newly diagnosed glioma. At the level of the study: Therapy received beforehand was radiotherapy, temozolomide, or both, with most patients given both. V12 took place at week 35, and V13 at week 47. The study's findings and limits: In approximately 93% of patients, immune responses induced by the vaccine occurred.

The specimen was PBMCs, collected from a glioma patient whose treatment included an IDH1 peptide vaccine. The chain combines TRBV2 with TRBJ2-3, with D unclear. The clonotype comes from a man aged 30-40 years with glioma. This CDR3 is CASSATNTDTQYF. In DNA, the CDR3 is TGTGCCAGCAGTGCCACAAACACAGATACGCAGTATTTT.